Shown below are 31 T cell receptor beta chains from a single sample sequenced in a study of T cell responses to AZD1222 COVID-19 vaccine. Sequenced by immunoSEQ multiplex PCR; TCRdb stores in-frame clones only, minus some. The sample includes 140,000 to 150,000 clones, about 90% of them seen just once. The material sequenced was peripheral blood, taken 28 days after the second dose of the MenACWY control vaccine. All receptors derive from an adult who received the MenACWY meningococcal vaccine as a control.

This chain joins TRBV28 and TRBJ2-2, with 9 positions matching TRBD1. This CDR3 comprises 17 residues. V shed 7 bases and J 5 bases; nucleotides not matched to a gene: 14. Germline CDR1 and CDR2: MDHEN and SYDVKM. The CDR3 reads CASTRNRGPGGTGELFF. The DNA for the CDR3 is TGTGCCAGCACCCGAAACAGGGGGCCCGGCGGAACCGGGGAGCTGTTTTTT.

The chain has TRBV4-3 and TRBJ2-2; the match to TRBD1 covers 10 bases. With 4 bases clipped from V and 6 bases from J, the junction kept 5 bases outside the gene matches. Germline V lookup: CDR1 LGHNA, CDR2 YSLEER. There are 15 residues in the CDR3. Here the CDR3 DNA reads TGCGCCAGCAGCCGTGACGGACAGGGGGCCGGGGAGCTGTTTTTT. Amino acids: CASSRDGQGAGELFF.

The rearrangement links TRBV10-3 to TRBJ2-1; D gene ambiguous. V was clipped by 7 bases and J by 4 bases, with 11 bases between them. Germline lookup yields CDR1 ENHRY and CDR2 SYGVKD. CDR3 size: 13 residues. CDR3 sequence: CAIKASAYNEQFF. In DNA, the CDR3 is TGTGCCATCAAGGCCAGCGCTTACAATGAGCAGTTCTTC.

The chain couples TRBV10-3 to TRBJ1-2; D call uncertain. Per the germline V gene, CDR1 is ENHRY and CDR2 is SYGVKD. V gave up 2 bases and J gave up 4 bases, with 20 bases separating them. The CDR3 is 17 residues long. The CDR3: CAISEGNEDHPIYGYTF. The DNA of the CDR3 is TGTGCCATCAGTGAGGGGAACGAGGACCACCCCATCTATGGCTACACCTTC.

The chain combines TRBV14 with TRBJ2-3; 11 bases line up with TRBD2. This CDR3 spans 17 amino acids. Germline V lookup: CDR1 SGHDN, CDR2 FVKESK. The junction had 15 bases not matched to a gene; V was cut back by 4 bases and J by 9 bases. Here the CDR3 reads CASSLKILAGARGTQYF. The CDR3 region has the DNA TGTGCCAGCAGCCTAAAAATACTAGCGGGGGCCCGGGGCACGCAGTATTTT.

This chain joins TRBV6-2 or TRBV6-3 and TRBJ2-2; 8 nucleotides align to TRBD2. The CDR3 covers 14 residues. V dropped 4 bases and J dropped 8; count of bases not matched to a gene: 6. Per the germline V gene, CDR1 is MNHEY and CDR2 is SVGEGT. The CDR3 region has the DNA TGTGCCAGCAGTTGGAGCGGGAGTCCTGGGGAGCTGTTTTTT. Its translation: CASSWSGSPGELFF.

V is TRBV12-3 or TRBV12-4 and J is TRBJ1-2; D not certain. The CDR3 is 11 amino acids. V was clipped by 5 bases and J by 8 bases, with 9 bases between them. Written as DNA, the CDR3 is TGTGCCAGCAGTACCCCCGGGGGCTACACCTTC. This codes for CASSTPGGYTF.

This sequence joins TRBV29-1 and TRBJ2-4, with 12 bases fitting TRBD1. The CDR3 contains 15 residues. Germline V lookup: CDR1 SQVTM, CDR2 ANQGSEA. V dropped 4 bases and J dropped 4; count of bases not matched to a gene: 5. The CDR3 nucleotides are TGCAGCGTTGGGGGGACAGGGGGCTCAAAAAACATTCAGTACTTC. Its protein is CSVGGTGGSKNIQYF.

The rearrangement links TRBV7-9 to TRBJ1-1; D possibly corresponds to TRBD1 (5 bases). This CDR3 contains 13 residues. From germline, CDR1 is SEHNR and CDR2 FQNEAQ (reference sequence). With 5 bases removed from V and 0 bases from J, the gap between germline ends came to 7 bases. CDR3 loop: CASSPQVNTEAFF. The CDR3 DNA is TGTGCCAGCAGCCCACAGGTGAACACTGAAGCTTTCTTT. Looking up the rest from reference TRBV7-9 and TRBJ1-1 gives the full variable domain: DTGVSQNPRHKITKRGQNVTFRCDPISEHNRLYWYRQTLGQGPEFLTYFQNEAQLEKSRLLSDRFSAERPKGSFSTLEIQRTEQGDSAMYLCASSPQVNTEAFFGQGTRLTVV.

This clone was observed once. The chain has TRBV30 and TRBJ2-5, with 8 bases fitting TRBD1. The germline V gene has CDR1 GTSNPN and CDR2 SVGIG (reference sequence). The CDR3 is 15 residues long. V lost 0 bases and J lost 5; bases outside the gene matches: 8. Written as DNA, the CDR3 is TGTGCCTGGAGTGTACTGGCAGGGGGCCGGGAGACCCAGTACTTC. Its protein is CAWSVLAGGRETQYF.

The table lists this clone with a count of one. The rearrangement joins TRBV16 to TRBJ1-1, with 7 bases aligning to TRBD1. With 4 bases clipped from V and 5 bases from J, the junction kept 13 bases outside the gene matches. Germline loops: CDR1 KGHSY, CDR2 FQNENV. The CDR3 consists of 16 residues. The CDR3 loop is CASSRIFDREGTEAFF. CDR3 nucleotide sequence: TGTGCCAGCAGCCGAATATTCGACAGGGAAGGGACTGAAGCTTTCTTT. The variable domain in full, with the rest retrieved from reference TRBV16 and TRBJ1-1, is GEEVAQTPKHLVRGEGQKAKLYCAPIKGHSYVFWYQQVLKNEFKFLISFQNENVFDETGMPKERFSAKCLPNSPCSLEIQATKLEDSAVYFCASSRIFDREGTEAFFGQGTRLTVV.

The chain has TRBV5-5 and TRBJ1-5, with D possibly being TRBD1 (5 bases). CDR1 is SGHKS, CDR2 YYEKEE, per germline (reference sequence). The CDR3 is 16 residues long. Trimming removed 4 bases from V and 7 bases from J, with 21 bases in between. The CDR3 coding sequence is TGTGCCAGCAGCGCCGAAGGGCCAGGGTGGGAGCAGCCCCAGCATTTT. This gives the protein CASSAEGPGWEQPQHF.

V is TRBV10-3 and J is TRBJ1-5; D remains unclear. Trimming left V 0 bases short and J 3 bases short, with 9 bases between. Germline loops: CDR1 ENHRY, CDR2 SYGVKD. CDR3 length: 15 residues. CDR3: CAISESSGVNQPQHF. The DNA of the CDR3 is TGTGCCATCAGTGAGTCGTCCGGGGTCAATCAGCCCCAGCATTTT.

The J gene is TRBJ1-2, the V gene TRBV6-1, with 7 bases fitting TRBD1. With 2 bases clipped from V and 7 bases from J, the junction kept 13 bases outside the gene matches. The CDR3 spans 16 residues. Germline V CDR1 and CDR2: MNHNS, SASEGT. CDR3 sequence reads: CASSEWGNDRDFGYTF. The CDR3, as DNA: TGTGCCAGCAGTGAATGGGGTAACGACAGGGACTTTGGCTACACCTTC.

The CDR3 here is CASGGGLGELFF. In DNA, the CDR3 is TGTGCCAGCGGTGGGGGACTCGGGGAGCTGTTTTTT. The chain recombines TRBV12-3 or TRBV12-4 with TRBJ2-2, with D perhaps matching TRBD2 (6 bases). The length of the CDR3 is 12 residues. The ends were cut back, 8 bases at V and 7 bases at J, with 11 bases in the middle.

This clone has a handful of counts. The gene calls are TRBV23-1 and TRBJ1-3; the D gene is possibly TRBD1 (5 bases). TRBV23-1 is given ORF status, its function remaining uncertain. Trimming left V 0 bases short and J 0 bases short, with 12 bases between. The CDR3 consists of 17 residues. The CDR3 DNA reads TGCGCCAGCAGTCAATCGTGCGGGGCGCGCTCTGGAAACACCATATATTTT. This encodes CASSQSCGARSGNTIYF.

This chain connects TRBV7-9 to TRBJ2-7; 8 bases are a match to TRBD1. CDR3 size: 12 residues. CDR1 SEHNR and CDR2 FQNEAQ come from the germline V gene (reference sequence). V shed 4 bases, J shed 5 bases, and the junction held 1 base outside the gene matches. The CDR3 sequence is CASSSTGDEQYF. DNA for the CDR3: TGTGCCAGCAGCTCGACAGGGGACGAGCAGTACTTC.

This chain connects TRBV28 to TRBJ1-2; D is possibly TRBD1 (5 bases). Trimming pared 9 bases from V and 0 bases from J, leaving 11 bases between. Germline CDR1 MDHEN, CDR2 SYDVKM. This CDR3 is 13 amino acids long. This chain's CDR3 is CASRTLPNYGYTF. DNA of the CDR3: TGTGCCAGTCGGACACTCCCTAACTATGGCTACACCTTC.

This chain uses TRBV11-2 with TRBJ2-3, with D unclear. The V and J ends lost 0 bases and 7 bases respectively, with 23 bases between them. The CDR3 has 18 residues. The germline V gene has CDR1 SGHAT and CDR2 FQNNGV. CDR3 region: CASSLDDQSPPAGYTQYF. DNA of the CDR3: TGTGCCAGCAGCTTAGATGATCAGAGCCCTCCCGCCGGATATACGCAGTATTTT.

CDR3 DNA sequence: TGCGCCAGCAGCCCATCCGGGACAGGGTCATACGAGCAGTACTTC. Its protein is CASSPSGTGSYEQYF. The rearrangement joins TRBV5-1 to TRBJ2-7; 9 bases align to TRBD1. V lost 4 bases to trimming and J lost 4 bases; unmatched junction nucleotides: 9. The CDR3 spans 15 residues. Germline values: CDR1 SGHRS, CDR2 YFSETQ. Complete variable domain (other parts from reference TRBV5-1 and TRBJ2-7): KAGVTQTPRYLIKTRGQQVTLSCSPISGHRSVSWYQQTPGQGLQFLFEYFSETQRNKGNFPGRFSGRQFSNSRSEMNVSTLELGDSALYLCASSPSGTGSYEQYFGPGTRLTVT.

This chain links TRBV19 with TRBJ1-2; TRBD1 matches 7 bases. CDR1 and CDR2 from the germline V gene are LNHDA and SQIVND (reference sequence). This CDR3 comprises 14 residues. The trim removed 7 bases at V and 6 bases at J, leaving 11 bases unmatched. CDR3 region: CASNKPGTVNGYTF. The CDR3, as DNA: TGTGCCAGTAATAAGCCGGGGACAGTGAATGGCTACACCTTC.

V is TRBV5-5 and J is TRBJ2-3; D gene uncertain. Trimming stripped 4 bases from V and 0 bases from J, with 12 bases between. CDR1 and CDR2 from the germline V gene are SGHKS and YYEKEE (reference sequence). The CDR3 loop spans 15 amino acids. The CDR3 sequence is CASSPASQSTDTQYF. In DNA, the CDR3 is TGTGCCAGCAGCCCGGCGAGCCAAAGCACAGATACGCAGTATTTT.

The chain recombines TRBV19 with TRBJ2-7; TRBD2 matches at 12 bases. V trimming: 7 bases; J trimming: 5 bases; junction bases outside the gene matches: 6. CDR3 length equals 14 residues. CDR1 LNHDA and CDR2 SQIVND come from the germline V gene (reference sequence). The CDR3 is CASTTSGGINEQYF. The CDR3 DNA reads as TGTGCCAGTACTACTAGCGGGGGGATTAACGAGCAGTACTTC. The complete variable domain, with remaining parts taken from reference TRBV19 and TRBJ2-7, reads DGGITQSPKYLFRKEGQNVTLSCEQNLNHDAMYWYRQDPGQGLRLIYYSQIVNDFQKGDIAEGYSVSREKKESFPLTVTSAQKNPTAFYLCASTTSGGINEQYFGPGTRLTVT.

The V gene is TRBV7-8, the J gene TRBJ1-6; D gene ambiguous. Trimming shortened V by 5 bases and J by 7 bases, and 18 bases separated the two germline ends. Germline-derived CDR1 and CDR2 are SGHVS and FQNEAQ. This CDR3 has 16 residues. CDR3 residues: CASSPFIATENSPLHF. CDR3 DNA sequence: TGTGCCAGCAGCCCATTTATCGCGACTGAGAATTCACCCCTCCACTTT.

The V call is TRBV7-9, the J call TRBJ1-1, with no clear D. Trimming stripped 3 bases from V and 4 bases from J, with 6 bases between. Germline-derived CDR1 and CDR2 are SEHNR and FQNEAQ (reference sequence). The CDR3 has 12 residues. CDR3 region: CASSFGFTEAFF. CDR3 in DNA: TGTGCCAGCAGCTTCGGGTTCACTGAAGCTTTCTTT.

V usage is TRBV28 and J usage is TRBJ2-7; D call uncertain. Germline V gene sequence: CDR1 MDHEN, CDR2 SYDVKM. The CDR3 is 12 residues long. Trimming left V 3 bases short and J 5 bases short, with 8 bases between. DNA of the CDR3: TGTGCCAGCAGTTTCGGACCAAACGAGCAGTACTTC. Protein: CASSFGPNEQYF. Using reference TRBV28 and TRBJ2-7 for the parts outside the CDR3, the full variable domain is DVKVTQSSRYLVKRTGEKVFLECVQDMDHENMFWYRQDPGLGLRLIYFSYDVKMKEKGDIPEGYSVSREKKERFSLILESASTNQTSMYLCASSFGPNEQYFGPGTRLTVT.

The rearrangement joins TRBV23-1 to TRBJ1-3; no definite D call. TRBV23-1 is reported as an ORF; its role is uncertain. Trimming left V 2 bases short and J 6 bases short, with 2 bases between. This CDR3 is 11 amino acids long. CDR3 residues: CASSQKNTIYF. The CDR3 DNA follows: TGCGCCAGCAGTCAAAAAAACACCATATATTTT.

The genes are TRBV5-1 and TRBJ2-1; 8 bases align to TRBD1. V shed 4 bases, J shed 10 bases, and the junction held 7 bases outside the gene matches. The CDR3 sequence is 13 residues long. The V gene's germline CDR1 is SGHRS and CDR2 YFSETQ. CDR3 amino acids: CASSPQGAREQFF. Written as DNA, the CDR3 is TGCGCCAGCAGCCCTCAGGGGGCTCGAGAGCAGTTCTTC.

The J gene is TRBJ1-3, the V gene TRBV19, with D possibly being TRBD1 (5 bases). The CDR3 is made up of 16 amino acids. Germline CDR1 LNHDA, CDR2 SQIVND (reference sequence). With 10 bases removed from V and 4 bases from J, the gap between germline ends came to 23 bases. The CDR3 sequence: CATKPPAGRSGNTIYF. CDR3 DNA sequence: TGTGCCACCAAGCCCCCGGCAGGGCGCAGCGGAAACACCATATATTTT.

This sequence joins TRBV3-1 (or the pseudogene TRBV3-2) and TRBJ1-6, with no clear D. This CDR3 comprises 17 residues. V gave up 4 bases and J gave up 6 bases, with 19 bases separating them. CDR1 is LGHDT and CDR2 is YNNKEL in the germline V gene (reference sequence). The chain's CDR3 is CASSPQGRNFGNSPLHF. DNA of the CDR3: TGTGCCAGCAGCCCTCAAGGAAGAAACTTCGGTAATTCACCCCTCCACTTT.

J is TRBJ2-3 and V is TRBV19; 7 bases fit TRBD1. V lost 5 bases and J lost 6; bases outside the gene matches: 11. Germline V gene lookup returns CDR1 LNHDA and CDR2 SQIVND (reference sequence). The CDR3 spans 15 residues. The CDR3 coding sequence is TGTGCCAGTAGTGGACGGGACAGCCTCACCGATACGCAGTATTTT. Its translation: CASSGRDSLTDTQYF.